A single sample gave rise to the 5 T cell receptor beta chains below, sequenced in a study of T cells in Graves' hyperthyroidism and ophthalmopathy. RNA transcripts were the template for amplifying TCR beta CDR3 regions. When the TCR CDR3 underwent first-round RT-PCR, the HTBI primer set was used. A single record per CDR3 protein comes from TCRdb applying MiXCR to the multiplex PCR reads. Among almost 600,000 distinct CDR3 sequences listed, approximately 15% were seen once. The specimen sequenced was blood. These receptors all stem from a woman between 25 and 40 years old with Graves' hyperthyroidism that later progressed to Graves' ophthalmopathy.

This clonotype was detected many times. The genes are TRBV19 and TRBJ2-1, with a possible D match to TRBD1 (6 bases). Germline-derived CDR1 and CDR2 are LNHDA and SQIVND (reference sequence). This CDR3 spans 17 amino acids. Trimming removed 1 base at V and 6 bases at J, with 19 bases between. Here the CDR3 DNA reads TGTGCCAGTAGTATAGGGGTACTCACAGGGCTGGGCAATGAGCAGTTCTTC. Amino acid sequence: CASSIGVLTGLGNEQFF.

This clonotype was seen repeatedly, ten times or more. This chain joins TRBV18 and TRBJ1-1, with TRBD1 matching over 9 bases. CDR3 length: 16 residues. V lost 2 bases and J lost 5; bases outside the gene matches: 9. CDR1 and CDR2 from the germline V gene are KGHSH and LQKENI. CDR3 amino acids: CASSPLDRGAETEAFF. CDR3 sequence (DNA): TGTGCCAGCTCACCATTGGACAGGGGTGCTGAGACTGAAGCTTTCTTT.

The chain combines TRBV4-1 with TRBJ1-6, with D unresolved. Germline values: CDR1 MGHRA, CDR2 YSYEKL. V lost 2 bases and J lost 6, with 8 bases in between. This CDR3 comprises 14 residues. The CDR3 loop is CASSQIRSNSPLHF. The CDR3 coding sequence is TGCGCCAGCAGCCAAATCAGGAGTAATTCACCCCTCCACTTT.

This chain uses TRBV11-2 with TRBJ1-1, with unresolved D. Germline V gives CDR1 SGHAT, CDR2 FQNNGV. Trimming took 2 bases from V and 7 from J, leaving 11 bases between them. The CDR3 loop spans 13 amino acids. The DNA for the CDR3 is TGTGCCAGCAGCTTATTCCCAGATCATGAAGCTTTCTTT. Encoded protein: CASSLFPDHEAFF.

The genes are TRBV14 and TRBJ1-6; D is unresolved. The CDR3 has 13 residues. Germline assignment: CDR1 SGHDN and CDR2 FVKESK. The V and J ends lost 1 base and 11 bases respectively, with 9 bases between them. The CDR3 is CASSQAFSPPLHF. DNA for the CDR3: TGTGCCAGCAGCCAAGCGTTTTCCCCACCCCTCCACTTT.